This TCR beta chain derives from a study of technical replicates of blood from a handful of donors. Losses at the gene ends were 0 bases for V and 0 bases for J; bases not matched to a gene: 4. This CDR3 comprises 16 residues. Germline V gene lookup returns CDR1 LGHNA and CDR2 YNFKEQ. Generated by immunoSEQ multiplex PCR, the TCRdb table keeps only in-frame clones and is missing some. The repertoire holds tens of thousands of clones, with 80% to 90% as singletons. The sequencing input was PBMCs. The clonotype was recovered from a human donor in good health. Some clones in this sample may be carry-over from other donors' samples. The chain has TRBV4-2 and TRBJ2-7; TRBD1 agrees at 8 bases. CDR3 residues: CASSQDLGTGSYEQYF. In DNA, the CDR3 is TGTGCCAGCAGCCAAGATCTCGGGACAGGCTCCTACGAGCAGTACTTC.